The 24 T cell receptor beta chains below come from one sample, sequenced in a study of glioma-infiltrating T cells. The iRepertoire nested amplicon-rescue multiplex PCR amplified TCR alpha and beta CDR3s from RNA. TCRdb recomputed calls from the multiplex PCR reads with MiXCR, one row per CDR3 protein. The table shows 150,000 to 200,000 distinct CDR3 sequences, with approximately 30% occurring only once. Sample: glioma tissue, nonneoplastic brain tissue, or PBMCs (not recorded which). Receptors were obtained from a human donor with low-grade glioma or glioblastoma, undergoing nonglioma brain surgery, or in good health (not recorded which).

This clonotype was observed at least ten times. V gene TRBV27 combines with J gene TRBJ1-2; 10 nucleotides line up with TRBD1. The length of the CDR3 is 13 residues. Trimming took 5 bases from V and 7 from J; bases not matched to a gene: 4. Germline V gene sequence: CDR1 MNHEY, CDR2 SMNVEV (reference sequence). CDR3 amino acids: CASSGTGESGYTF. The CDR3 region has the DNA TGTGCCAGCAGTGGGACAGGGGAAAGTGGCTACACCTTC.

This clonotype was counted ten times or more. The chain carries TRBV27 and TRBJ2-1; D is possibly TRBD1 (6 bases). CDR1 and CDR2 (germline): MNHEY, SMNVEV (reference sequence). V gave up 5 bases and J gave up 2 bases, with 10 bases separating them. The CDR3 sequence is 14 residues long. The chain's CDR3 is CASSTGTPYNEQFF. In DNA form, the CDR3 reads TGTGCCAGCAGTACCGGGACACCCTACAATGAGCAGTTCTTC.

Concerning this clonotype: A read error may be the cause here, since a much bigger clone is one base away. This sequence joins TRBV7-9 and TRBJ2-7; possible D gene TRBD2, 6 bases. Trimming removed 4 bases at V and 9 bases at J, with 13 bases between. CDR1 is SEHNR and CDR2 is FQNEAQ in the germline V gene (reference sequence). CDR3 length equals 12 residues. The CDR3 region has the DNA TGTGCCAGCAGCTCGGACTACCACGGGCAGTACTTC. The encoded protein is CASSSDYHGQYF.

The J gene is TRBJ1-2, the V gene TRBV4-1; D ambiguous. V shed 3 bases and J shed 1 base, with 15 bases lying between them. The CDR3 runs 16 residues. Germline-derived CDR1 and CDR2 are MGHRA and YSYEKL. DNA of the CDR3: TGCGCCAGCAGCCAGGTCATTACACCCAATAACTATGGCTACACCTTC. Protein: CASSQVITPNNYGYTF.

Only a few counts were recorded for this clonotype. The chain is built from TRBV19 and TRBJ2-1; D gene ambiguous. V lost 1 base, J lost 10 bases, and 11 bases lay in between. The CDR3 runs to 13 residues. Germline CDR1 is LNHDA and CDR2 is SQIVND (reference sequence). CDR3 nucleotide sequence: TGTGCCAGTAGTATAGTTCAGTACGGGGAGCAGTTCTTC. It encodes CASSIVQYGEQFF.

The sample holds a few counts of this clonotype. The V and J genes are TRBV7-2 and TRBJ2-2; no clear D gene. The V end was cut by 3 bases, the J end by 4 bases, with 12 bases between. Germline CDR1 SGHTA, CDR2 FQGNSA. The CDR3 has 15 amino acids. DNA of the CDR3: TGTGCCAGCAGCTTTCATAAGGGCCCCACCGGGGAGCTGTTTTTT. Its protein is CASSFHKGPTGELFF.

Comment on this clonotype: It may be a read error: a sequence one base away is much more abundant. The chain is built from TRBV29-1 and TRBJ2-7; weak D call: TRBD1 (5 bases). Between the trimmed V and J ends, which lost 4 bases and 4 bases, there was a span of 14 bases. Per the germline V gene, CDR1 is SQVTM and CDR2 is ANQGSEA. This CDR3 is 13 amino acids long. The CDR3 is CSVGRGGPYEQYF. Written as DNA, the CDR3 is TGCAGCGTTGGTAGGGGCGGCCCATACGAGCAGTACTTC.

About this clonotype: One junction end does not reproduce the germline sequence, and a read error may be involved. The rearrangement uses TRBV10-2 and TRBJ2-5, with 11 bases that match TRBD2. The CDR3 length is 14 residues. Looked up from germline, CDR1 is WSHSY and CDR2 is SAAADI. The CDR3 bases are TGTGCCAGTACTAGCGGGAGACCCGAAGAGACCCAGTACTTC. Encoded protein: CASTSGRPEETQYF.

The table lists this clonotype with a count of one. A clone one base away is much larger, so this may be a read error. This chain links TRBV28 with TRBJ2-3; 9 bases match TRBD2. The V and J ends lost 3 bases and 5 bases, in that order; junction bases with no gene match: 6. Per germline, CDR1 MDHEN and CDR2 SYDVKM. This CDR3 has 15 amino acids. CDR3 nucleotides: TGTGCCAGCAGTTTCGACATAGCGGGAGAAGATACGCAGTATTTT. This sequence encodes CASSFDIAGEDTQYF.

This clonotype has a single count. This could be a read error, since a much larger clone is one nucleotide away. The V call is TRBV7-2, the J call TRBJ2-5, with TRBD1 matching 10 bases. The V gene end was trimmed by 4 bases and the J gene end by 4 bases; junction bases not matched to a gene: 6. The CDR3 runs to 15 residues. CDR1 is SGHTA, CDR2 FQGNSA, per germline. The CDR3 nucleotides are TGTGCCAGCAGCTCGGACAGGGGGATTGCAGAGACCCAGTACTTC. Its translation is CASSSDRGIAETQYF.

This clonotype was counted at least ten times. The chain combines TRBV7-2 with TRBJ1-5, with unresolved D. The CDR3 extends over 12 amino acids. V was shortened by 1 base and J by 5 bases, with 3 bases between the two germline ends. Germline V gene data show CDR1 as SGHTA and CDR2 as FQGNSA. For the CDR3, the DNA is TGTGCCAGCAGCTTAGTGGATCAGCCCCAGCATTTT. Translation gives CASSLVDQPQHF.

This clonotype was detected ten times or more. The chain couples TRBV6-1 to TRBJ2-7, with 9 bases fitting TRBD1. Germline CDR1 and CDR2: MNHNS and SASEGT. This CDR3 has 15 amino acids. V lost 5 bases and J lost 2; bases outside the gene matches: 7. In DNA form, the CDR3 reads TGTGCCAGCAGTTATTTACAGGGGGCGGCCTACGAGCAGTACTTC. This codes for CASSYLQGAAYEQYF.

A remark on this clonotype: Being one base from a much bigger clone, this may be a read error. This chain uses TRBV7-2 with TRBJ2-7; TRBD2 might be the D (5 bases). The CDR3 is 14 residues long. Germline V gene sequence: CDR1 SGHTA, CDR2 FQGNSA. The CDR3 loop is CASSPGPSSHEQYF. As DNA, the CDR3 is TGTGCCAGCAGCCCCGGACCTAGCTCCCACGAGCAGTACTTC. The variable domain in full, with the rest retrieved from reference TRBV7-2 and TRBJ2-7, is GAGVSQSPSNKVTEKGKDVELRCDPISGHTALYWYRQSLGQGLEFLIYFQGNSAPDKSGLPSDRFSAERTGGSVSTLTIQRTQQEDSAVYLCASSPGPSSHEQYFGPGTRLTVT.

This clonotype was found many times. This chain connects TRBV7-2 to TRBJ2-1; 7 bases agree with TRBD2. Trimming at V came to 2 bases and at J to 14 bases, leaving 6 bases not matched to a gene. CDR1 and CDR2 from the germline V gene are SGHTA and FQGNSA. CDR3 length: 12 amino acids. The CDR3: CASSLPLGREFF. Here the CDR3 DNA reads TGTGCCAGCAGCTTACCACTGGGGAGGGAGTTCTTC.

This clonotype was detected ten times or more. The rearrangement uses TRBV6-1 and TRBJ2-5; the D gene could be TRBD1 or TRBD2 (5 bases each). CDR3 length: 13 amino acids. Germline CDR1 is MNHNS and CDR2 is SASEGT. V lost 8 bases, J lost 2 bases, and 12 bases lay in between. The CDR3: CASAGTGQETQYF. Written as DNA, the CDR3 is TGTGCCAGCGCCGGGACGGGACAAGAGACCCAGTACTTC.

Comment on this clonotype: One base away lies a much larger clone, so this may be a sequencing read error. The V call is TRBV7-9, the J call TRBJ1-1; D gene ambiguous. CDR1 SEHNR and CDR2 FQNEAQ come from the germline V gene (reference sequence). The CDR3 covers 17 residues. CDR3 bases: TGTGCCAGCAGCTTACCCTCTAAGGACGCGATGAACACTGAAGCTTTATTT. This codes for CASSLPSKDAMNTEALF.

This clonotype was seen many times. This chain connects TRBV7-9 to TRBJ2-7, with no clear D. This CDR3 is built from 11 residues. CDR1 is SEHNR and CDR2 is FQNEAQ in the germline V gene (reference sequence). Trimming shortened V by 0 bases and J by 7 bases, and 4 bases separated the two germline ends. The CDR3 nucleotides are TGTGCCAGCAGCTTAGCAGCGGAGCAGTACTTC. Translating gives CASSLAAEQYF.

At least ten counts were recorded for this clonotype. The chain joins TRBV7-2 to TRBJ2-3; 9 bases fit TRBD1. This CDR3 region has 13 residues. The V and J ends lost 8 bases and 6 bases, in that order; junction bases with no gene match: 6. CDR1 and CDR2 from the germline V gene are SGHTA and FQGNSA. The CDR3 DNA follows: TGTGCCAGCGGAACAGGGGGCAGGGATACGCAGTATTTT. Residues: CASGTGGRDTQYF.

Concerning this clonotype: Germline and junction disagree at one end, which may indicate a read error. This rearrangement joins TRBV28 to TRBJ2-2; TRBD2 matches 16 bases. Germline CDR1 MDHEN, CDR2 SYDVKM. CDR3 length: 18 amino acids. CDR3 nucleotide sequence: TGTGCCAGCAGCTTAGGGACTAGCGGGAGGGTTAACACCGGGAAGCTGTTTTTT. Protein product: CASSLGTSGRVNTGKLFF.

The table lists this clonotype with a few counts. The chain couples TRBV19 to TRBJ1-1, with D maybe TRBD1 (6 bases). Germline CDR1 reads LNHDA; CDR2 reads SQIVND (reference sequence). Between the trimmed V and J ends, which lost 4 bases and 0 bases, there was a span of 21 bases. This CDR3 is built from 18 residues. The CDR3 DNA reads TGTGCCAGTAGTAGGACCAGGGGCTACCGGGGGGTGAACACTGAAGCTTTCTTT. It is translated as CASSRTRGYRGVNTEAFF.

In the case of this clonotype: Being one base from a much bigger clone, this may be a read error. The CDR3 loop is CASNPHNGFNYGYTF. The DNA of the CDR3 is TGTGCCAGTAACCCCCATAACGGATTTAACTATGGCTACACCTTC. The genes are TRBV19 and TRBJ1-2; no reliable D call. CDR3 length equals 15 residues. Trimming removed 7 bases at V and 1 base at J, with 16 bases between. The germline gives CDR1 LNHDA, CDR2 SQIVND (reference sequence).

This clonotype was observed a handful of times. The gene calls are TRBV5-1 and TRBJ2-2; D is possibly TRBD2 (6 bases). This CDR3 has 16 residues. CDR1 and CDR2 from the germline V gene are SGHRS and YFSETQ. The V and J ends lost 4 bases and 4 bases respectively, with 17 bases between them. This CDR3 reads CASSPLERGGTGELFF. For the CDR3, the DNA is TGCGCCAGCAGCCCCCTTGAGAGGGGAGGCACCGGGGAGCTGTTTTTT.

This clonotype is a singleton in its sample. This sequence may be a read error, since a much larger clone differs from it by one base. J is TRBJ2-7 and V is TRBV6-6, with D maybe TRBD2 (6 bases). This CDR3 contains 15 residues. Trimming removed 8 bases from V and 7 bases from J, with 24 bases in between. Germline V gene sequence: CDR1 MNHNY, CDR2 SVGAGI (reference sequence). The CDR3 DNA reads as TGTGCCAGCTCACTTCACGTTGGCGGGGAATCTGAGCAGTACTTC. It translates to CASSLHVGGESEQYF.

Points on this clonotype: This may be a read error: a much more frequent sequence differs by one nucleotide. The chain uses TRBV7-3 and TRBJ2-7; D tentatively reads TRBD1 or TRBD2 (6 bases each). This CDR3 contains 12 residues. Germline CDR1 reads SGHTA; CDR2 reads FQGTGA. CDR3 in DNA: TGTGCCAGCAGATCGGGGGCGGACGAGCAGTCCTTC. Its protein product is CASRSGADEQSF.